The 15 T cell receptor beta chains listed next were all sequenced from one sample in a study of shared clonotypes between healthy human individuals. Terminally differentiated effector memory CD45RA+ cells were left out of the naive CD8 fraction, which was CD45RO-negative and positively selected for CCR7. TCRdb keeps only in-frame clones here, not all; method: immunoSEQ multiplex PCR. The data contain some 1,900,000 clones, approximately 94% of them seen just once; the ten biggest clones take up roughly 1.2%. The sequencing input was naive CD8+ T cells sorted from blood. These receptors were taken from a man aged 18 to 30 in good health.

The chain couples TRBV10-3 to TRBJ1-1, with TRBD1 identical over 9 bases. This CDR3 contains 15 residues. Germline CDR1 is ENHRY and CDR2 is SYGVKD. V lost 3 bases, J lost 1 base, and 3 bases stayed unmatched. The CDR3 DNA follows: TGTGCCATCAGTGATTGGGGACAGGGGAACACTGAAGCTTTCTTT. Amino acid sequence: CAISDWGQGNTEAFF.

The chain joins TRBV13 to TRBJ1-1; TRBD1 matches 7 bases. The V and J ends lost 4 bases and 6 bases, in that order; junction bases with no gene match: 8. The CDR3 is 14 amino acids. CDR1 PRHDT and CDR2 FYEKMQ come from the germline V gene (reference sequence). The CDR3 DNA reads TGTGCCAGCAGCTCTACTACAGGGGTCCCTGAAGCTTTCTTT. Translated: CASSSTTGVPEAFF.

The chain joins TRBV7-9 to TRBJ1-2; 11 nucleotides match TRBD1. V gave up 5 bases and J gave up 7 bases; unmatched junction bases: 9. The CDR3 is 15 amino acids. Per the germline V gene, CDR1 is SEHNR and CDR2 is FQNEAQ (reference sequence). CDR3 sequence reads: CASSMPGQGAVGYTF. Here the CDR3 DNA reads TGTGCCAGCAGCATGCCCGGACAGGGGGCTGTTGGCTACACCTTC.

In regard to this clone: Mismatch with germline at one junction end may stem from a read error. The rearrangement joins TRBV7-7 to TRBJ2-1; weak D call: TRBD1 (5 bases). Germline V gene lookup returns CDR1 SSHAT and CDR2 FNYEAQ (reference sequence). CDR3 length: 13 amino acids. CDR3 sequence reads: CASSEDMGNEQFF. The CDR3 DNA sequence: TGTGCTAGCAGCGAGGACATGGGCAATGAGCAGTTCTTC. Combining the CDR3 with reference TRBV7-7 and TRBJ2-1 gives the whole variable domain GAGVSQSPRYKVTKRGQDVTLRCDPISSHATLYWYQQALGQGPEFLTYFNYEAQPDKSGLPSDRFSAERPEGSISTLTIQRTEQRDSAMYRCASSEDMGNEQFFGPGTRLTVL.

The gene calls are TRBV13 and TRBJ2-7, with TRBD1 identical over 8 bases. V lost 1 base and J lost 5; bases outside the gene matches: 4. The CDR3 runs to 14 residues. The germline V gene has CDR1 PRHDT and CDR2 FYEKMQ (reference sequence). The CDR3 loop is CASSLDRGAHEQYF. CDR3 DNA sequence: TGTGCCAGCAGCTTAGACAGGGGGGCCCACGAGCAGTACTTC. The full variable domain, its missing parts supplied by reference TRBV13 and TRBJ2-7, is AAGVIQSPRHLIKEKRETATLKCYPIPRHDTVYWYQQGPGQDPQFLISFYEKMQSDKGSIPDRFSAQQFSDYHSELNMSSLELGDSALYFCASSLDRGAHEQYFGPGTRLTVT.

The genes are TRBV9 and TRBJ2-7; 11 positions match TRBD1. Losses at the gene ends were 2 bases for V and 0 bases for J; bases not matched to a gene: 1. The CDR3 extends over 15 amino acids. Germline values: CDR1 SGDLS, CDR2 YYNGEE. CDR3 residues: CASSVDRGPSYEQYF. The CDR3 DNA reads as TGTGCCAGCAGCGTGGACAGGGGGCCCTCCTACGAGCAGTACTTC.

This clone was observed once. The chain uses TRBV5-4 and TRBJ1-1; maybe TRBD1 (6 bases). Germline assignment: CDR1 SGHNT and CDR2 YYREEE (reference sequence). The CDR3 sequence is 14 residues long. Trimming shortened V by 4 bases and J by 4 bases, and 14 bases separated the two germline ends. CDR3 bases: TGTGCCAGCAGCGGCAGGGGCTCTGGCACTGAAGCTTTCTTT. This gives the protein CASSGRGSGTEAFF.

In DNA, the CDR3 is TGTGCCAGCAGTCATACTAGCGGGAAGAGCTACGAGCAGTACTTC. This encodes CASSHTSGKSYEQYF. The rearrangement links TRBV2 to TRBJ2-7, with TRBD2 identical over 10 bases. The CDR3 sequence is 15 residues long. Germline lookup yields CDR1 SNHLY and CDR2 FYNNEI. V was clipped by 5 bases and J by 3 bases; unmatched bases: 7.

The chain has TRBV5-8 and TRBJ1-2, with 8 bases that match TRBD1. Per the germline V gene, CDR1 is SGHTS and CDR2 is YDEGEE. This CDR3 comprises 17 residues. V dropped 1 base and J dropped 3; count of bases not matched to a gene: 11. For the CDR3, the DNA is TGTGCCAGCAGCTTGTGGGGACAGGCCACCGGGGACTATGGCTACACCTTC. It is translated as CASSLWGQATGDYGYTF.

The gene calls are TRBV4-3 and TRBJ2-2, with 10 bases aligning to TRBD2. V trimming: 3 bases; J trimming: 5 bases; junction bases outside the gene matches: 6. This CDR3 is 16 amino acids long. Germline values: CDR1 LGHNA, CDR2 YSLEER. The CDR3 coding sequence is TGCGCCAGCAGCCACCCTAGCGGGAGAGATACCGGGGAGCTGTTTTTT. Its protein is CASSHPSGRDTGELFF.

The chain joins TRBV29-1 to TRBJ1-4; the D gene is possibly TRBD1 (5 bases). Germline V gene lookup returns CDR1 SQVTM and CDR2 ANQGSEA. The CDR3 is 12 residues long. With 3 bases removed from V and 10 bases from J, the gap between germline ends came to 12 bases. CDR3 loop: CSVEGGGGKLFF. CDR3 DNA sequence: TGCAGCGTTGAGGGGGGTGGCGGAAAACTGTTTTTT.

This clone came up once. The V gene is TRBV5-1, the J gene TRBJ2-1, with D tentatively TRBD2 (7 bases). V dropped 0 bases and J dropped 4 bases, with 17 bases sitting between them. The germline CDR1 and CDR2 sequences are SGHRS and YFSETQ. The CDR3 contains 17 residues. The chain's CDR3 is CASSLEWGGGQYNEQFF. CDR3 sequence (DNA): TGCGCCAGCAGCTTGGAATGGGGCGGGGGCCAATACAATGAGCAGTTCTTC.

The chain joins TRBV2 to TRBJ2-6; 7 positions match TRBD2. After removal of 7 bases from V and 1 base from J, the junction contained 10 bases not matched to a gene. CDR1 and CDR2 (germline): SNHLY, FYNNEI. There are 17 residues in the CDR3. Here the CDR3 DNA reads TGTGCCAGCACCGACGGGGGGTTAGGGTCTGGGGCCAACGTCCTGACTTTC. Protein product: CASTDGGLGSGANVLTF.

As concerns this clone: The sample carries other DNA sequences with the same CDR3. This chain connects TRBV4-1 to TRBJ2-7; D gene uncertain. The CDR3 loop spans 13 amino acids. The germline V gene encodes CDR1 MGHRA and CDR2 YSYEKL. Deletions cut 1 base from V and 3 bases from J, with 7 bases between. The CDR3: CASSQGTNYEQYF. The CDR3 bases are TGCGCCAGCAGCCAAGGGACCAACTACGAGCAGTACTTC.

The chain couples TRBV4-3 to TRBJ1-4; unclear D gene. This CDR3 has 12 residues. Germline V gene data show CDR1 as LGHNA and CDR2 as YSLEER. V shed 0 bases and J shed 8 bases, with 4 bases lying between them. This chain's CDR3 is CASSQEDEKLFF. The CDR3 region has the DNA TGCGCCAGCAGCCAAGAGGACGAAAAACTGTTTTTT.